This entry describes one T cell receptor (beta chain). Its antigen is as yet unknown. Unmatched junction bases numbered 8, after V lost 5 bases and J lost 0 bases. Germline V gene sequence: CDR1 SEHNR, CDR2 FQNEAQ (reference sequence). The CDR3 length is 17 residues. These data belong to a study of graft-versus-host responses after intestinal transplantation. Overall study: All recipients got anti-thymocyte globulin induction, then tacrolimus and steroids for approximately three years. Findings of the study overall: Researchers found peak circulating GvH clone levels linked to early post-transplant HvG declines. Recipient marrow contained GvH clones, some of which appeared first in ileum or blood.

Using immunoSEQ multiplex PCR, the repertoire was profiled, and TCRdb retains in-frame clones only, with some absent. Among around 50,000 clones listed, approximately 84% were seen once. This TCR came from a human donor who was the organ donor for an intestinal transplant. The source material was unstimulated CD4+ T cells sorted from spleen or lymph node cells, sampled before transplant. V usage is TRBV7-9 and J usage is TRBJ1-1; 11 bases are a match to TRBD1. The DNA for the CDR3 is TGTGCCAGCAGCAAAGGACAGGGGGCTGGGATGAACACTGAAGCTTTCTTT. Its protein is CASSKGQGAGMNTEAFF.